This is a list of T cell receptor beta chains from one sample in a study of OX40 agonist ivuxolimab in advanced cancers. Sequenced by immunoSEQ multiplex PCR; TCRdb stores in-frame clones only, minus some. The profile covers 30,000 to 35,000 clones, with approximately 79% appearing a single time and approximately 10% taken by the ten largest. The sequenced sample was CD4+ or CD8+ T cells sorted from blood, obtained in a trial of the OX40 agonist ivuxolimab. The receptor set was obtained from an adult with an advanced solid tumor such as melanoma, head and neck, liver or kidney cancer. The CDR3 runs from the conserved cysteine through the conserved F or W. The order of the fields is V gene, D gene, clone size, J gene, CDR3 protein, CDR3 DNA. D genes are given only for firm matches. Only some rows state a clone size, as once, few, many or a class for expanded clones.

v_gene: TRBV5-5; d_gene: TRBD1; abundance: NA; j_gene: TRBJ2-7; CDR3aa: CASSLGTGTYEQYF; CDR3nt: TGTGCCAGCAGCTTGGGGACAGGGACCTACGAGCAGTACTTC
v_gene: TRBV6-5; d_gene: NA; abundance: NA; j_gene: TRBJ2-6; CDR3aa: CASSYDISGANVLTF; CDR3nt: TGTGCCAGCAGTTACGACATTTCTGGGGCCAACGTCCTGACTTTC
v_gene: TRBV5-1; d_gene: NA; abundance: NA; j_gene: TRBJ2-1; CDR3aa: CASSLGQVSYNEQFF; CDR3nt: TGCGCCAGCAGCTTGGGGCAGGTCTCCTACAATGAGCAGTTCTTC
v_gene: TRBV6-5; d_gene: NA; abundance: NA; j_gene: TRBJ1-5; CDR3aa: CASRRDARGAQHF; CDR3nt: TGTGCCAGCAGGCGGGACGCCCGTGGGGCCCAGCATTTT
v_gene: TRBV6-1; d_gene: NA; abundance: NA; j_gene: TRBJ1-5; CDR3aa: CASSSYSNQPQHF; CDR3nt: TGTGCCAGCAGTTCCTATAGCAATCAGCCCCAGCATTTT
v_gene: TRBV30; d_gene: NA; abundance: NA; j_gene: TRBJ2-1; CDR3aa: CAWSVSHEQFF; CDR3nt: TGTGCCTGGAGTGTATCCCATGAGCAGTTCTTC
v_gene: TRBV6-1; d_gene: NA; abundance: NA; j_gene: TRBJ1-4; CDR3aa: CASSLRKQEKLFF; CDR3nt: TGTGCCAGCAGTCTTAGGAAGCAGGAAAAACTGTTTTTT
v_gene: TRBV28; d_gene: NA; abundance: NA; j_gene: TRBJ1-2; CDR3aa: CASNIDQNYGYTF; CDR3nt: TGTGCCAGCAACATAGACCAGAACTATGGCTACACCTTC
v_gene: TRBV10-3; d_gene: TRBD1; abundance: NA; j_gene: TRBJ1-1; CDR3aa: CAISEKGGNTEAFF; CDR3nt: TGTGCCATCAGTGAGAAAGGGGGCAACACTGAAGCTTTCTTT
v_gene: TRBV30; d_gene: NA; abundance: NA; j_gene: TRBJ1-2; CDR3aa: CAWSLHPNNYGYTF; CDR3nt: TGTGCCTGGAGTCTTCATCCCAATAACTATGGCTACACCTTC
v_gene: TRBV29-1; d_gene: NA; abundance: NA; j_gene: TRBJ1-1; CDR3aa: CSVLWVGRRTEAFF; CDR3nt: TGCAGCGTTCTTTGGGTGGGCAGAAGGACTGAAGCTTTCTTT
v_gene: TRBV7-6; d_gene: TRBD1; abundance: once; j_gene: TRBJ1-1; CDR3aa: CASSPQGFTEAFF; CDR3nt: TGTGCCAGCAGCCCACAGGGGTTCACTGAAGCTTTCTTT